This T cell receptor beta chain derives from a study of blood T cell repertoires in COVID-19. V lost 4 bases to trimming and J lost 6 bases; unmatched junction nucleotides: 7. CDR3 length: 15 residues. Germline values: CDR1 SNHLY, CDR2 FYNNEI. Only in-frame clones appear in the TCRdb table, and some are missing; sequencing was by immunoSEQ multiplex PCR. The sample carries 490,000 or so clones, roughly nine tenths recorded once. The chain couples TRBV2 to TRBJ2-7; TRBD2 matches 12 bases. The sequenced sample consisted of PBMCs or T cells enriched from blood (not recorded which). The receptor's source is a woman in her sixties or seventies who had recovered from COVID-19. CDR3 sequence reads: CASSGLPSGGAEQYV. CDR3 sequence (DNA): TGTGCCAGCAGTGGTCTCCCTAGCGGGGGGGCCGAGCAGTACGTC.